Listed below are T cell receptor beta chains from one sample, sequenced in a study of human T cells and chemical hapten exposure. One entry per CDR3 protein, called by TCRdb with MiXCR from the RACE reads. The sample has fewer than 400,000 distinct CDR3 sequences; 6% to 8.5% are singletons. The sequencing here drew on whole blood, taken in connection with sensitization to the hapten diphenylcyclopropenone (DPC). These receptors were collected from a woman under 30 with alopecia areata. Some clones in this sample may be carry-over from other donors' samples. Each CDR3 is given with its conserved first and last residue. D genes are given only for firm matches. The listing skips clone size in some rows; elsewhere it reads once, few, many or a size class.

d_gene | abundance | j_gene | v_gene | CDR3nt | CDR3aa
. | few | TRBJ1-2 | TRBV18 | TGTGCCAGCTCACCACGCGGCCAGGACAGCTTCTATGGCTACACCTTC | CASSPRGQDSFYGYTF
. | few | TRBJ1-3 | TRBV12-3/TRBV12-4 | TGTGCCAGCACCCGACGGGGGATAGGGGACACCATATATTTT | CASTRRGIGDTIYF
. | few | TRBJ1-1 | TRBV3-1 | TGTGCCAGCAGCCCACATCGGGACACTGAAGCTTTCTTT | CASSPHRDTEAFF
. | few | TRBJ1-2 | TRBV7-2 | TGTGCCAGCAGCTTCCTGACAGGCTATGGCTACACCTTC | CASSFLTGYGYTF
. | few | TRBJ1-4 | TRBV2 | TGTGCCAGCAGCCCCACGGGAGGGGTGAATGAAAAACTGTTTTTT | CASSPTGGVNEKLFF
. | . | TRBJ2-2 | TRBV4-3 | TGCGCCAGCAGCCAAATAGGGTCCGGGGAGCTGTTTTTT | CASSQIGSGELFF
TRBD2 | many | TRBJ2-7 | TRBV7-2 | TGTGCCAGCAGCCGGGCACTAGCGGGGGGCCTCGCCTACGAGCAGTACTTC | CASSRALAGGLAYEQYF
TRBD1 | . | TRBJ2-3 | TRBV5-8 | TGTGCCAGCGGTACAGGGGAGAGGACAGATACGCAGTATTTT | CASGTGERTDTQYF
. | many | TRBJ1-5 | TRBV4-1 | TGCGCCAGCAGCCAAGTTTTTTCTAGGGAGGTCATGGGCAATCAGCCCCAGCATTTT | CASSQVFSREVMGNQPQHF
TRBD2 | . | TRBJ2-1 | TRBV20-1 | TGCAGTGCTAGAGATACCACTAGCGTCGGTGAGCAGTTCTTC | CSARDTTSVGEQFF
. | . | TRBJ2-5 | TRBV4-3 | TGCGCCAGCAGCCAAGAGTCCACAGTGTCCGAGACCCAGTACTTC | CASSQESTVSETQYF
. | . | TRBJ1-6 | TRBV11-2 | TGTGCCAGCAGCCCCCCACCCGCGACACCCCTTTCACCCCTCCACTTT | CASSPPPATPLSPLHF
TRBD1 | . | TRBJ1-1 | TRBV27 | TGTGCCAGCAGCTCAAGGGGCAGGGGGTTAAGAATGAACACTGAAGCTTTCTTT | CASSSRGRGLRMNTEAFF
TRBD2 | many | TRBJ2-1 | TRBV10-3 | TGTGCCATCAGTGAAGGCGGGGGGGTATATGAGCAGTTCTTC | CAISEGGGVYEQFF
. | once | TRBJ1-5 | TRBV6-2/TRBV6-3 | TGTGCCAGCAGTTACGCGACAGGAGATAGCAATCAGCCCCAGCATTTT | CASSYATGDSNQPQHF
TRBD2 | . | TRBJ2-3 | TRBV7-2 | TGTGCCAGCAGCTCTAGCGGGGTCGGAAAAGATACGCAGTATTTT | CASSSSGVGKDTQYF
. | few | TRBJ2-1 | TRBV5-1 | TGCGCCAGCAGCTTGGACGGGGTCGCCTACAATGAGCAGTTCTTC | CASSLDGVAYNEQFF
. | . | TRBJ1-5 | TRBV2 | TGTGCCAGCAGCCCTCTACAGGGAGGATGGCAGCCCCAGCATTTT | CASSPLQGGWQPQHF
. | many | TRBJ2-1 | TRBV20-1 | TGCAGTGCTTGGGAGGCGAAAGTGGAGCAGTTCTTC | CSAWEAKVEQFF
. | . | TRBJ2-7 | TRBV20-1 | TGCAGTTGCCCAGGACAGGGACTAACCTACGAGCAGTACTTC | CSCPGQGLTYEQYF
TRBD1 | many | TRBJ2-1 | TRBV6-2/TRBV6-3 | TGTGCCAGCAGTCCTCGAGGACAGGGCCGAGTTAATGAGCAGTTCTTC | CASSPRGQGRVNEQFF
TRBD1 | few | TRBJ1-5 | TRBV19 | TGTGCCAGTAGTATAACAGGGGTGGGCAATCAGCCCCAGCATTTT | CASSITGVGNQPQHF
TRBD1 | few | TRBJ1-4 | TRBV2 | TGTGCCAGCAGTGCCCGGTCAGGGGGCGAAAAACTGTTTTTT | CASSARSGGEKLFF
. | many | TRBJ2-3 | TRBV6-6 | TGTGCCAGCAGTCAACCTAGAGAGACGCAGTATTTT | CASSQPRETQYF
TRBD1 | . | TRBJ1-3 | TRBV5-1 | TGCGCCAGCAGCGGCGGACAGGGGGCCGGAAACACCATATATTTT | CASSGGQGAGNTIYF
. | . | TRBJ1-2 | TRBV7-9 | TGTGCCAGCAGCTTAGCGCCGGGGGATGGCTATGGCTACACCTTC | CASSLAPGDGYGYTF
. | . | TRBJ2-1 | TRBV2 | TGTGCCAGCAATAAGGAGGGGGCCAGTGAGCAGTTCTTC | CASNKEGASEQFF
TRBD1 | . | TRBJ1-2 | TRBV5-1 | TGCGCCAGCAGCCCCCTCCCGGGACAGGGGGCCGGAGGCTACACCTTC | CASSPLPGQGAGGYTF
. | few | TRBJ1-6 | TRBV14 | TGTGCCAGCAGCCACCCCCGAGAAGGGGACGTATATTCACCCCTCCACTTT | CASSHPREGDVYSPLHF
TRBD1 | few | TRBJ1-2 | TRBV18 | TGTGCCAGCTCCCCTTCCGGGACAGGGATAAACTATGGCTACACCTTC | CASSPSGTGINYGYTF
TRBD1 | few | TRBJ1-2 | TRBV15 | TGTGCCACCAGCAGAGCGGGACAGGACTATGGCTACACCTTC | CATSRAGQDYGYTF
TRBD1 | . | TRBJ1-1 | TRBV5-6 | TGTGCCAGCAGAACCGGGACAGGGGGAATGAACACTGAAGCTTTCTTT | CASRTGTGGMNTEAFF
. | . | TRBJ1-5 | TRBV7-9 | TGTGCCAGCAGCCCTTCAGGGGCTGAGCCCCAGCATTTT | CASSPSGAEPQHF
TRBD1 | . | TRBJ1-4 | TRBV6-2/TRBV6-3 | TGTGCCAGCAGTGACAGGGGGACGGAAAAACTGTTTTTT | CASSDRGTEKLFF
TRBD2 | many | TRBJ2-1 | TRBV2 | TGTGCCAGCACCCTGGGACTAGCGGGGGTCAATGAGCAGTTCTTC | CASTLGLAGVNEQFF
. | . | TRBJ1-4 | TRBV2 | TGTGCCATCAAACGCGGGTCCGCAACTAATGAAAAACTGTTTTTT | CAIKRGSATNEKLFF
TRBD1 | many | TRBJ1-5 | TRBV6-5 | TGTGCCAGCACCCCTTCGACAGGGTCTGGGCAGCCCCAGCATTTT | CASTPSTGSGQPQHF
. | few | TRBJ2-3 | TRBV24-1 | TGTGCCACCAGAGGGGCCACGGGGGCAGATACGCAGTATTTT | CATRGATGADTQYF
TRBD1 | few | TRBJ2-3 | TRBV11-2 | TGTGCCAGCAGCTTAGGGACAGGGTTAAGTTTGTCAGATACGCAGTATTTT | CASSLGTGLSLSDTQYF
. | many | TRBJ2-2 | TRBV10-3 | TGTGCCATCAGTGGACAAGTCGTCCAGAAGGAGCTGTTTTTT | CAISGQVVQKELFF
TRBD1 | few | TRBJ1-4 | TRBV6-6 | TGTGCCAGCAGTTTTGGACAGGCAGATGAAAAACTGTTTTTT | CASSFGQADEKLFF
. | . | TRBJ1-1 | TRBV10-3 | TGTGCCATCTTCAACAGGGAGAACACTGAAGCTTTCTTT | CAIFNRENTEAFF
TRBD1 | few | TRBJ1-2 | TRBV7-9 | TGTGCCAGCAGCCCACCAGGACAGGAAAGCTATGGCTACACCTTC | CASSPPGQESYGYTF
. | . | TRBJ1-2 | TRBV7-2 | TGTGCCAGCAGCCCGCCGCTGGTTCACTATGGCTACACCTTC | CASSPPLVHYGYTF
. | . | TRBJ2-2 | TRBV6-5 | TGTGCCAGCTGTCGACAGGCGAACACCGGGGAGCTGTTTTTT | CASCRQANTGELFF
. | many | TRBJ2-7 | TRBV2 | TGTGCCAGCAGTGACCAGGCCGGCTTCGAGCAGTACTTC | CASSDQAGFEQYF
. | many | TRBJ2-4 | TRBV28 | TGTGCCAGCAGTTTCAGATCCAAAAACATTCAGTACTTC | CASSFRSKNIQYF
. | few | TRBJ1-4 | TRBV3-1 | TGTGCCAGCAGCCCCTCGGTGCCGCCTAATGAAAAACTGTTTTTT | CASSPSVPPNEKLFF
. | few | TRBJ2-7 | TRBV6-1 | TGTGCCAGCATCCAGGGAATCAGCTCCTACGAGCAGTACTTC | CASIQGISSYEQYF
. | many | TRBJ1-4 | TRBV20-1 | TGCAGTGCTAGAGAGGTCTCTAATGAAAAACTGTTTTTT | CSAREVSNEKLFF
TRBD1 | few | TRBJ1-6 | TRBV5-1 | TGCGCCAGCAGCTTGAGCGGTTTGGGACAGCCTAATTCACCCCTCCACTTT | CASSLSGLGQPNSPLHF
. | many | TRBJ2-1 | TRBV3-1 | TGTGCCAGCAGCCAACGGGTTGGGGGCAATGAGCAGTTCTTC | CASSQRVGGNEQFF
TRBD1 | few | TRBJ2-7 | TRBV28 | TGTGCCAGCAGTCAACCGGGACAGGGGACCCACGAGCAGTACTTC | CASSQPGQGTHEQYF
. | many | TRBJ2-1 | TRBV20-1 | TGCAGTGCTTTTAGCGGAGACTACAATGAGCAGTTCTTC | CSAFSGDYNEQFF
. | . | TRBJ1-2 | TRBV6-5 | TGTGCCAGCAGTTACGCCCCGAGGCAGTCCTATGGCTACACCTTC | CASSYAPRQSYGYTF
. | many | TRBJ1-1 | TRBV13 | TGTGCCAGCAGACGATCAAGGGGCCAGATGGGCACTGAAGCTTTCTTT | CASRRSRGQMGTEAFF